This T cell receptor (beta chain) was captured in a study of blood T cell repertoires in COVID-19. About the study: Samples taken during acute and convalescent COVID-19 were collected in the United States, Italy and Spain. T cells, B-cell-depleted T cells, or PBMCs provided the cDNA or gDNA that served as material.

This CDR3 has 13 amino acids. Deletions cut 6 bases from V and 5 bases from J, with 11 bases between. In the original processing: Amplification with reference gene primers provided the estimates of nucleated cell counts. Sequenced by immunoSEQ multiplex PCR; TCRdb stores in-frame clones only, minus some. V and J calls and clone size are as listed in that table; D and trimming were resolved from the DNA. The data hold around 130,000 clones, with about four fifths observed a single time. This chain connects TRBV12-3 or TRBV12-4 to TRBJ1-5, with D unresolved. What was sequenced was peripheral blood. The sequence was obtained from a middle-aged man with active or convalescent COVID-19. The CDR3 DNA follows: TGTGCCAGCAGCTATTTGTCGGATCAGCCCCAGCATTTT. It yields the protein CASSYLSDQPQHF.